The 14 T cell receptor beta chains reported below all come from one sample, sequenced in a study of cytomegalovirus exposure and HLA in healthy donors. The PCR ran on 60 Vbeta and 13 Jbeta primers. This table comes from immunoSEQ multiplex PCR, and its TCRdb copy is limited to in-frame clones, with some not included. The sample shows over 200,000 clones, 85% to 90% of them seen only once. The sample consisted of PBMCs. These receptors were collected from a human donor in good health.

The genes are TRBV7-2 and TRBJ2-1, with 7 bases that match TRBD2. This CDR3 is built from 15 residues. The V gene's germline CDR1 is SGHTA and CDR2 FQGNSA. V shed 3 bases, J shed 5 bases, and the junction held 7 bases outside the gene matches. CDR3 DNA sequence: TGTGCCAGCAGCTTTGTCAGCAGCGGGGACAATGAGCAGTTCTTC. Its protein is CASSFVSSGDNEQFF.

The chain employs TRBV7-2 and TRBJ2-5; 12 bases fit TRBD2. The CDR3 runs to 18 residues. Losses at the gene ends were 5 bases for V and 3 bases for J; bases not matched to a gene: 13. CDR1 SGHTA and CDR2 FQGNSA come from the germline V gene. CDR3 sequence reads: CASSPRLAGGGVKETQYF. Written as DNA, the CDR3 is TGTGCCAGCAGCCCTCGGCTAGCGGGAGGGGGGGTAAAAGAGACCCAGTACTTC.

V and J are TRBV7-2 and TRBJ2-2; a possible D gene is TRBD1 (5 bases). The CDR3 totals 15 residues. Germline CDR1 is SGHTA and CDR2 is FQGNSA. The V and J ends lost 1 base and 4 bases respectively, with 10 bases between them. CDR3 DNA sequence: TGTGCCAGCAGCTTAGTCAGGACAACCACCGGGGAGCTGTTTTTT. It codes for CASSLVRTTTGELFF.

This chain uses TRBV2 with TRBJ2-3; possibly TRBD2 for D (5 bases). CDR1 and CDR2 from the germline V gene are SNHLY and FYNNEI. V gave up 0 bases and J gave up 2 bases, with 6 bases separating them. The CDR3 has 14 residues. CDR3: CASSEALATDTQYF. The CDR3 DNA follows: TGTGCCAGCAGTGAAGCTCTAGCCACAGATACGCAGTATTTT.

This rearrangement joins TRBV7-9 to TRBJ2-1; 9 positions match TRBD1. The germline V gene encodes CDR1 SEHNR and CDR2 FQNEAQ (reference sequence). The V segment lost 3 bases and the J segment 8 bases; nucleotides outside the gene matches: 8. This CDR3 region has 15 residues. CDR3 loop: CASSFGTGNYDEQFF. The CDR3 region has the DNA TGTGCCAGCAGCTTCGGGACAGGGAACTATGATGAGCAGTTCTTC. The whole variable domain, remainder taken from reference TRBV7-9 and TRBJ2-1, is DTGVSQNPRHKITKRGQNVTFRCDPISEHNRLYWYRQTLGQGPEFLTYFQNEAQLEKSRLLSDRFSAERPKGSFSTLEIQRTEQGDSAMYLCASSFGTGNYDEQFFGPGTRLTVL.

The chain uses TRBV7-8 and TRBJ1-5; TRBD1 aligns across 7 bases. The CDR3 extends over 15 amino acids. Per germline, CDR1 SGHVS and CDR2 FQNEAQ. V gave up 2 bases and J gave up 4 bases; unmatched junction bases: 5. CDR3 sequence reads: CASSLSGTVNQPQHF. The CDR3 nucleotides read TGTGCCAGCAGCTTATCCGGGACAGTTAATCAGCCCCAGCATTTT. The whole variable domain, remainder taken from reference TRBV7-8 and TRBJ1-5, is GAGVSQSPRYKVAKRGQDVALRCDPISGHVSLFWYQQALGQGPEFLTYFQNEAQLDKSGLPSDRFFAERPEGSVSTLKIQRTQQEDSAVYLCASSLSGTVNQPQHFGDGTRLSIL.

This clone appeared a few times. This chain uses TRBV7-2 with TRBJ2-7; perhaps TRBD1 as D (5 bases). The CDR3 has 14 amino acids. V was trimmed by 5 bases and J by 3 bases, leaving 14 bases between them. Germline loops: CDR1 SGHTA, CDR2 FQGNSA. Written as DNA, the CDR3 is TGTGCCAGCAGCCCAAGTGGGGCCCACTACGAGCAGTACTTC. It specifies CASSPSGAHYEQYF.

As DNA, the CDR3 is TGTGCCACCTCAGTAGCGGGAGCCTACGAGCAGTACTTC. As protein: CATSVAGAYEQYF. V is TRBV15 and J is TRBJ2-7; 9 nucleotides align to TRBD2. Germline V gene lookup returns CDR1 LNHNV and CDR2 YYDKDF (reference sequence). With V trimmed by 8 bases and J by 2 bases, 4 bases remained unmatched. The CDR3 loop spans 13 amino acids.

The J gene is TRBJ2-1, the V gene TRBV2; 8 bases map to TRBD2. V shed 7 bases and J 9 bases; nucleotides not matched to a gene: 14. CDR3 size: 15 residues. Germline V gene data show CDR1 as SNHLY and CDR2 as FYNNEI. The CDR3 sequence: CASNPRTSQSGEQFF. CDR3 sequence (DNA): TGTGCCAGCAACCCGAGGACTAGCCAGAGTGGTGAGCAGTTCTTC.

This clone has only a few counts. The chain is built from TRBV6-1 and TRBJ2-7; D possibly corresponds to TRBD1 (5 bases). V was clipped by 7 bases and J by 10 bases, with 17 bases between them. The length of the CDR3 is 12 residues. Germline V gene sequence: CDR1 MNHNS, CDR2 SASEGT. The CDR3 DNA sequence: TGTGCCAGCACCCGAGCCCAGGGCTCCCAGTACTTC. Its translation is CASTRAQGSQYF.

The DNA of the CDR3 is TGTGCCAGCAGCTACGGACAGGGGAACACAGATACGCAGTATTTT. Translating it yields CASSYGQGNTDTQYF. The V call is TRBV27, the J call TRBJ2-3; 9 bases map to TRBD1. Germline lookup yields CDR1 MNHEY and CDR2 SMNVEV (reference sequence). The CDR3 sequence is 15 residues long. V lost 6 bases, J lost 2 bases, and 6 bases stayed unmatched.

This rearrangement joins TRBV30 to TRBJ2-5, with TRBD2 identical over 11 bases. After removal of 3 bases from V and 1 base from J, the junction contained 1 base not matched to a gene. There are 14 residues in the CDR3. Per germline, CDR1 GTSNPN and CDR2 SVGIG (reference sequence). Here the CDR3 reads CAWRTSGIQETQYF. The DNA of the CDR3 is TGTGCCTGGAGGACTAGCGGGATCCAAGAGACCCAGTACTTC.

The chain couples TRBV25-1 to TRBJ1-1, with a tentative D call TRBD1 (5 bases). V gave up 1 base and J gave up 6 bases, with 9 bases separating them. The CDR3 length is 13 residues. CDR1 and CDR2 from the germline V gene are MGHDK and SYGVNS. The CDR3 bases are TGTGCCAGCAGTGAATTCGGGGGGGCTGAAGCTTTCTTT. Translating gives CASSEFGGAEAFF.

This chain joins TRBV18 and TRBJ2-5; tentative D call: TRBD1 (5 bases). The J call is doubtful: the DNA matches TRBJ2-7 better. Germline loops: CDR1 KGHSH, CDR2 LQKENI. There are 14 residues in the CDR3. The CDR3 here is CASSQLQELHEQYF. In nucleotides, the CDR3 is TGTGCCAGCTCACAGCTACAGGAGTTACACGAGCAGTACTTC.